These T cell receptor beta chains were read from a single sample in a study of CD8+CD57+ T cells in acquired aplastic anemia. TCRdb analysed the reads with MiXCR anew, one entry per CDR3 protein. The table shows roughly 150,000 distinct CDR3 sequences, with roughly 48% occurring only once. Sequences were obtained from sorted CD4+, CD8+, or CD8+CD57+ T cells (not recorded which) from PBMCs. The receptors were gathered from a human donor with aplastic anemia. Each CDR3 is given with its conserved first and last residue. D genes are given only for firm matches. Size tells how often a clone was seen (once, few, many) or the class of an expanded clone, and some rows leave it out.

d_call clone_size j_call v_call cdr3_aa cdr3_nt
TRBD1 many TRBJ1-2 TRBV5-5 CASGQAGGGYTF TGTGCCAGCGGCCAGGCAGGGGGAGGCTACACCTTC
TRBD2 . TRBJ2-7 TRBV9 CASSAGTSGTTYEQYF TGTGCCAGCAGCGCCGGGACTAGCGGTACCACCTACGAGCAGTACTTC
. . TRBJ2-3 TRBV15 CATSRRSTYTDTQYF TGTGCCACCAGCAGAAGATCAACGTACACAGATACGCAGTATTTT
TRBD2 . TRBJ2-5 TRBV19 CASSQIGGEDQETQYF TGTGCCAGTAGTCAGATCGGGGGGGAGGACCAAGAGACCCAGTACTTC
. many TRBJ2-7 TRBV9 CASSLGDSYEQYF TGTGCCAGCAGCCTAGGGGACTCCTACGAGCAGTACTTC
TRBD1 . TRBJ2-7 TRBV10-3 CATEGGTGAYEQYF TGTGCCACCGAGGGAGGGACAGGGGCCTACGAGCAGTACTTC
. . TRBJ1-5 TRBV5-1 CASRYGSRGAGYSNQPQHF TGCGCCAGCCGGTATGGGTCCCGGGGCGCCGGATATAGCAATCAGCCCCAGCATTTT
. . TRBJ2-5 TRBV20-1 CSAQKTAGQETQYF TGCAGTGCGCAAAAGACGGCAGGGCAAGAGACCCAGTACTTC
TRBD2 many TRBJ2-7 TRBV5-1 CASSLRPALAGGLNEQYF TGCGCCAGCAGCTTGCGACCTGCCCTAGCGGGAGGGCTCAACGAGCAGTACTTC
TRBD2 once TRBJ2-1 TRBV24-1 CATSEWASGRDEQFF TGTGCCACCAGTGAGTGGGCTAGCGGGAGAGATGAGCAGTTCTTC